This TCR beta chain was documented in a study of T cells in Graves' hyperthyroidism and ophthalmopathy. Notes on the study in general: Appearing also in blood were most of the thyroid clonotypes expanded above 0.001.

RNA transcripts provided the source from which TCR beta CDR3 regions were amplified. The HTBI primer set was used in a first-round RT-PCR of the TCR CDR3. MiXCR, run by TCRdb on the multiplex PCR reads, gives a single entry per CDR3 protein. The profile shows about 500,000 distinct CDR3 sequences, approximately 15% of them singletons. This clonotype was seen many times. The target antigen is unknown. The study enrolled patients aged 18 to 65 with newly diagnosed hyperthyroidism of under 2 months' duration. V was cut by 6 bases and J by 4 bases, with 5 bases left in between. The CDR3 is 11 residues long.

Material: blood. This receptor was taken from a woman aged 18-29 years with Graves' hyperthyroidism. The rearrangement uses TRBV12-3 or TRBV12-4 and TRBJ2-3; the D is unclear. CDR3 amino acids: CASSQADTQYF. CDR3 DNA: TGTGCCAGCAGCCAGGCAGATACGCAGTATTTT.